This T cell receptor (beta chain) was recovered during a study of cytomegalovirus exposure and HLA in healthy donors. Study conclusions and caveats: A few chains linked to CMV were shown in vitro to be specific for CMV antigens. A later analysis linked a missense variant in DCLRE1C to the trimming of TCR beta V and J genes.

This PCR relied on a set of 60 Vbeta primers and 13 Jbeta primers. Profiled with immunoSEQ multiplex PCR; TCRdb holds only in-frame clones, not every one. The table lists 100,000 to 150,000 clones, around 66% of them singletons. The CDR3 sequence is 15 residues long. V shed 0 bases and J shed 9 bases, with 15 bases lying between them. Per the germline V gene, CDR1 is MNHEY and CDR2 is SVGAGI. Notes on this clone: As yet, its antigen is unknown.

Sequenced input: PBMCs. This receptor was obtained from a man between 18 and 35 years old in good health and CMV-seronegative. This rearrangement joins TRBV6-5 to TRBJ2-1, with D tentatively TRBD1 (6 bases). The CDR3 DNA follows: TGTGCCAGCAGTTACTCCCAACAGGGTTGGAGTGAGCAGTTCTTC. It is translated as CASSYSQQGWSEQFF.